This TCR beta chain was identified during a study of blood T cell repertoires in COVID-19. Study context: COVID-19 samples collected from the United States, Italy and Spain covered acute and convalescent phases.

Data came from immunoSEQ multiplex PCR; TCRdb stores just in-frame clones and leaves some out. The data hold a few hundred thousand clones, with roughly 90% observed a single time. The origin of this receptor is a woman aged 40-49 years who had recovered from COVID-19. The sequenced sample was peripheral blood.

As DNA, the CDR3 is TGTGCCACCAGTGATGCTCGACAGGGGCCGTCCGGGGAGCAGTACTTC. It is translated as CATSDARQGPSGEQYF. The chain recombines TRBV24-1 with TRBJ2-7; TRBD1 aligns across 8 bases. Unmatched junction bases numbered 13, after V lost 3 bases and J lost 7 bases. CDR1 KGHDR and CDR2 SFDVKD come from the germline V gene. This CDR3 comprises 16 residues.